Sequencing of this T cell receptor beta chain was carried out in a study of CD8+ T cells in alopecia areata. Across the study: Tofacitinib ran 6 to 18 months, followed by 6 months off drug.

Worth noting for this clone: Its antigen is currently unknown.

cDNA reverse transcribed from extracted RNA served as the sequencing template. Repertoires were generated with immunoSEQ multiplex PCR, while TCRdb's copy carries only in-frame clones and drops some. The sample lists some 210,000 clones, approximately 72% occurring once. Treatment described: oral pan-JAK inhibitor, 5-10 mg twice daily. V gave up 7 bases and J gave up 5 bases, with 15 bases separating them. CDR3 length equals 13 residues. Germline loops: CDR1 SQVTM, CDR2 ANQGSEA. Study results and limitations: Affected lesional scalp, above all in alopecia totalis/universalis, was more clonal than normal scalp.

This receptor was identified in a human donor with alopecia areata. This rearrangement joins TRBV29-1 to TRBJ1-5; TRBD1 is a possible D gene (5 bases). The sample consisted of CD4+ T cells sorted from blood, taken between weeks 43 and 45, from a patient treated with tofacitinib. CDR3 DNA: TGCAGCGCCGCATCAGGGAGGGATCAGCCCCAGCATTTT. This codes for CSAASGRDQPQHF.